The clone carrying this T cell receptor beta chain was seen only a few times. The antigen is undetermined. The entry originates in a study of cytomegalovirus exposure and HLA in healthy donors. Background on the study: Unique TCRs from HLA-typed donors, around 79 million of them, were held in an early data release.

Germline V CDR1 and CDR2: SEHNR, FQNEAQ (reference sequence). V lost 8 bases, J lost 0 bases, and 7 bases stayed unmatched. This CDR3 region has 16 residues. General study points: Sequencing likely caused a cluster of highly shared sequence variants. The study recorded fewer than 200 TCR beta chains that were cytomegalovirus-associated.

PCR used 60 Vbeta primers and 13 Jbeta primers. Libraries were prepared by immunoSEQ multiplex PCR; TCRdb keeps only in-frame clonotypes and omits some of them. The sample includes about 130,000 clones, roughly 80% of them seen just once. The sample comprised PBMCs. This TCR derives from a man aged 18 to 30 in good health and CMV-seropositive. The chain uses TRBV7-9 and TRBJ1-3; 10 bases align to TRBD1. CDR3 amino acids: CASSAGTGVSGNTIYF. CDR3 coding DNA: TGTGCCAGCTCTGCCGGGACAGGGGTCTCTGGAAACACCATATATTTT.